A single sample is the source of the 18 T cell receptor beta chains below, sequenced in a study of T cell responses to AZD1222 COVID-19 vaccine (dated by TCRdb to the early 2020s). What this sample's time point label stands for: baseline before first vaccination. The library came from the immunoSEQ multiplex PCR assay. Not all clones reach the TCRdb copy of this immuneACCESS table, which keeps in-frame sequences only. Checked studies attribute under half of the gap to unresolved V genes and leave the rest unexplained. This sample is represented by some 110,000 clones; roughly 90% of them were singletons. Roughly 20% of the sample is held by the ten biggest clonotypes. The sample in question was peripheral blood, obtained on day 0 of AZD1222 vaccination. These receptor sequences come from an adult in good health.

The chain uses TRBV5-8 and TRBJ1-1; D uncertain. Germline lookup yields CDR1 SGHTS and CDR2 YDEGEE. Deletions cut 0 bases from V and 10 bases from J, with 7 bases between. This CDR3 is built from 11 residues. CDR3 amino acids: CASSLVLGAFF. The CDR3 coding sequence is TGTGCCAGCAGCTTGGTACTAGGAGCTTTCTTT.

The genes are TRBV9 and TRBJ1-6, with TRBD1 matching 11 bases. CDR1 SGDLS and CDR2 YYNGEE come from the germline V gene. The CDR3 spans 17 residues. V dropped 3 bases and J dropped 3; count of bases not matched to a gene: 5. The DNA of the CDR3 is TGTGCCAGCAGCGCGGCCGGGACAGGGGGCTATAATTCACCCCTCCACTTT. Translation: CASSAAGTGGYNSPLHF.

The chain carries TRBV27 and TRBJ1-1; unclear D gene. The germline CDR1 and CDR2 sequences are MNHEY and SMNVEV (reference sequence). This CDR3 region has 13 residues. The V end was cut by 4 bases, the J end by 11 bases, with 17 bases between. CDR3: CASSSIDLGLAFF. In DNA form, the CDR3 reads TGTGCCAGCAGTTCCATTGACCTTGGACTCGCTTTCTTT.

This clone was observed a handful of times. The chain carries TRBV6-5 and TRBJ2-7; tentatively, D is TRBD1 (6 bases). Germline-derived CDR1 and CDR2 are MNHEY and SVGAGI. The CDR3 is 12 residues long. V was trimmed by 5 bases and J by 3 bases, leaving 8 bases between them. CDR3 DNA sequence: TGTGCCAGCAGTCCCAGGGGCTACGAGCAGTACTTC. It specifies CASSPRGYEQYF.

The rearrangement links TRBV12-3 or TRBV12-4 to TRBJ2-5, with a tentative D call TRBD2 (6 bases). Trimming left V 5 bases short and J 5 bases short, with 9 bases between. CDR3 length: 12 amino acids. As DNA, the CDR3 is TGTGCCAGCAGTCGACTAGGGGAGACCCAGTACTTC. It translates to CASSRLGETQYF.

The rearrangement joins TRBV3-1 (or the pseudogene TRBV3-2) to TRBJ1-1, with D perhaps matching TRBD1 (6 bases). Trimming stripped 1 base from V and 7 bases from J, with 19 bases between. The CDR3 has 16 residues. CDR1 and CDR2 (germline): LGHDT, YNNKEL (reference sequence). The CDR3 loop is CASSQVLRGRGLEAFF. The CDR3 DNA is TGTGCCAGCAGCCAAGTCTTGAGAGGCAGGGGTCTTGAAGCTTTCTTT.

The chain employs TRBV7-3 and TRBJ2-3; D is possibly TRBD2 (7 bases). Germline V gives CDR1 SGHTA, CDR2 FQGTGA. V lost 5 bases to trimming and J lost 6 bases, with 21 bases between them. The CDR3 is made up of 16 amino acids. The CDR3 nucleotides read TGTGCCAGCAGCCCTAGTAGTGGGGGGGCTGGTGATACGCAGTATTTT. Amino acids: CASSPSSGGAGDTQYF.

The chain combines TRBV18 with TRBJ2-1; perhaps D is TRBD1 or TRBD2 (5 bases each). The germline gives CDR1 KGHSH, CDR2 LQKENI. The germline V and J ends were trimmed by 5 bases and 1 base, with 15 bases remaining between them. The CDR3 loop spans 16 amino acids. The CDR3 is CASSSQWGISYNEQFF. DNA of the CDR3: TGTGCCAGCTCATCACAGTGGGGGATATCCTACAATGAGCAGTTCTTC.

The chain employs TRBV4-1 and TRBJ2-7, with D perhaps TRBD2 (6 bases). CDR3 size: 14 residues. Trimming pared 1 base from V and 2 bases from J, leaving 9 bases between. Germline lookup yields CDR1 MGHRA and CDR2 YSYEKL. This CDR3 is CASSQGLVAYEQYF. DNA for the CDR3: TGCGCCAGCAGCCAAGGACTAGTGGCCTACGAGCAGTACTTC.

CDR3 amino acids: CASSGWTGDSYGYTF. The DNA of the CDR3 is TGTGCCAGCTCAGGATGGACAGGGGATAGTTATGGCTACACCTTC. The chain couples TRBV18 to TRBJ1-2, with 9 nucleotides matching TRBD1. Germline CDR1 KGHSH, CDR2 LQKENI. V shed 5 bases and J 5 bases; nucleotides not matched to a gene: 9. The CDR3 covers 15 residues.

A word on this clone: No conserved phenylalanine or tryptophan ends this CDR3, so it is likely a read error. The chain has TRBV11-2 and TRBJ1-6, with no clear D. The CDR3 has 13 amino acids. Germline V gene lookup returns CDR1 SGHAT and CDR2 FQNNGV. Trimming cost V 2 bases and J 2 bases, with 1 base left between them. The CDR3 loop reads CASSLTYNSPLHL. The CDR3 DNA sequence: TGTGCCAGCAGCTTAACCTATAATTCACCCCTCCACCTT.

The V gene is TRBV2, the J gene TRBJ1-1; D is possibly TRBD1 (5 bases). Looked up from germline, CDR1 is SNHLY and CDR2 is FYNNEI. The CDR3 consists of 14 residues. V gave up 5 bases and J gave up 1 base, with 11 bases separating them. DNA for the CDR3: TGTGCCAGCAGTCCGGGACGGACGAACACTGAAGCTTTCTTT. Protein: CASSPGRTNTEAFF.

The rearrangement uses TRBV18 and TRBJ1-1; D is undetermined. CDR1 KGHSH and CDR2 LQKENI come from the germline V gene. Trimming removed 6 bases from V and 4 bases from J, with 12 bases in between. This CDR3 is built from 13 residues. This CDR3 is CASSVRDGTEAFF. The DNA for the CDR3 is TGTGCCAGCTCCGTAAGAGACGGCACTGAAGCTTTCTTT.

The rearrangement uses TRBV6-5 and TRBJ1-5; D not certain. The CDR3 has 15 residues. CDR1 is MNHEY and CDR2 is SVGAGI in the germline V gene. V was clipped by 2 bases and J by 1 base, with 9 bases between them. The CDR3 loop reads CASSYAPDSNQPQHF. The CDR3 DNA follows: TGTGCCAGCAGTTACGCCCCGGACAGCAATCAGCCCCAGCATTTT.

V usage is TRBV7-9 and J usage is TRBJ2-5, with 9 bases aligning to TRBD1. Trimming cost V 5 bases and J 7 bases; bases outside gene matches: 8. The CDR3 contains 14 residues. Per germline, CDR1 SEHNR and CDR2 FQNEAQ (reference sequence). The CDR3 loop is CASSPPDRGATQYF. DNA of the CDR3: TGTGCCAGCAGCCCTCCGGACAGGGGTGCGACCCAGTACTTC.

This chain links TRBV2 with TRBJ2-7; 7 bases map to TRBD2. Germline CDR1 and CDR2: SNHLY and FYNNEI. The CDR3 runs to 14 residues. V gave up 4 bases and J gave up 0 bases; unmatched junction bases: 3. The CDR3 region has the DNA TGTGCCAGCAGTGCTGCTAGCGGCTCCTACGAGCAGTACTTC. Residues: CASSAASGSYEQYF.

The chain's CDR3 is CATSSGAANTGELFF. CDR3 coding DNA: TGCGCCACTTCGTCGGGGGCTGCGAACACCGGGGAGCTGTTTTTT. The chain carries TRBV5-1 and TRBJ2-2; D possibly uses TRBD1 or TRBD2 (6 bases each). The germline V gene encodes CDR1 SGHRS and CDR2 YFSETQ. V was shortened by 9 bases and J by 0 bases, with 15 bases between the two germline ends. This CDR3 has 15 amino acids.

This rearrangement joins TRBV11-3 to TRBJ2-5, with D possibly being TRBD2 (7 bases). Per germline, CDR1 SGHNT and CDR2 YENEEA. This CDR3 spans 13 amino acids. Trimming stripped 6 bases from V and 7 bases from J, with 15 bases between. The CDR3 DNA is TGTGCCAGCAGTTTACAGGGAGGGGGGACCCAGTACTTC. Its protein product is CASSLQGGGTQYF.